Presented here are 9 T cell receptor beta chains from one specimen sequenced in a study of blood T cell repertoires in COVID-19. Profiling relied on immunoSEQ multiplex PCR, and the TCRdb table lists in-frame clones only, not all of them. The sample lists about 52,000 clones, about 90% seen once, with about a sixth in the top ten. Source material: peripheral blood. All receptors come from a human donor with active COVID-19. The donor label of this sample is uncertain.

The chain links TRBV6-5 to TRBJ2-5; a possible D gene is TRBD1 (6 bases). The CDR3 totals 13 residues. CDR1 MNHEY and CDR2 SVGAGI come from the germline V gene. The V end was cut by 5 bases, the J end by 5 bases, with 12 bases between. As DNA, the CDR3 is TGTGCCAGCAGTAAGGGGGTTGGGGAGACCCAGTACTTC. It specifies CASSKGVGETQYF.

The genes are TRBV19 and TRBJ1-1, with 7 bases fitting TRBD1. V was pared by 3 bases and J by 1 base, with 5 bases of the junction left unmatched. The CDR3 has 15 amino acids. Germline lookup yields CDR1 LNHDA and CDR2 SQIVND (reference sequence). In DNA, the CDR3 is TGTGCCAGTAGTATTTTGGGACAGCAGAACACTGAAGCTTTCTTT. This sequence encodes CASSILGQQNTEAFF.

The sample holds one count of this clone. The chain employs TRBV15 and TRBJ1-4; tentative D call: TRBD1 (6 bases). V lost 1 base to trimming and J lost 3 bases, with 12 bases between them. This CDR3 contains 16 residues. Germline assignment: CDR1 LNHNV and CDR2 YYDKDF (reference sequence). CDR3 residues: CATSRGANRANEKLFF. In nucleotides, the CDR3 is TGTGCCACCAGCAGAGGGGCCAACAGGGCTAATGAAAAACTGTTTTTT.

Of note for this clone: Germline and junction disagree at one end, which may indicate a read error. J is TRBJ1-4 and V is TRBV27; 10 nucleotides match TRBD1. Looked up from germline, CDR1 is MNHEY and CDR2 is SMNVEV (reference sequence). This CDR3 comprises 14 residues. The CDR3 loop reads CASSLTGTGAFLDF. CDR3 DNA sequence: TGTGCCAGCAGTTTAACCGGGACAGGGGCCTTTTTGGATTTT. Based on the CDR3 plus reference TRBV27 and TRBJ1-4, the full variable domain is EAQVTQNPRYLITVTGKKLTVTCSQNMNHEYMSWYRQDPGLGLRQIYYSMNVEVTDKGDVPEGYKVSRKEKRNFPLILESPSPNQTSLYFCASSLTGTGAFLDFGSGTQLSVL.

The genes are TRBV7-9 and TRBJ2-5; D uncertain. The ends were cut back, 1 base at V and 3 bases at J, with 15 bases in the middle. Germline values: CDR1 SEHNR, CDR2 FQNEAQ (reference sequence). The CDR3 runs to 16 residues. As DNA, the CDR3 is TGTGCCAGCAGCTTAGGATTCGCTGGTACTGAAGAGACCCAGTACTTC. It translates to CASSLGFAGTEETQYF.

This sequence joins TRBV5-1 and TRBJ2-1, with 7 bases aligning to TRBD1. The CDR3 spans 15 residues. Per germline, CDR1 SGHRS and CDR2 YFSETQ. V lost 2 bases and J lost 2; bases outside the gene matches: 4. The CDR3 here is CASSLTGAPYNEQFF. The CDR3 DNA is TGCGCCAGCAGCTTAACAGGGGCGCCCTACAATGAGCAGTTCTTC.

CDR3 in DNA: TGTGCCAGCAGGGGACAGAGAATAAATGGCTACACCTTC. Translated, it gives CASRGQRINGYTF. This chain joins TRBV6-5 and TRBJ1-2; 7 bases are a match to TRBD1. The CDR3 loop spans 13 amino acids. V lost 6 bases and J lost 6; bases outside the gene matches: 7. Germline-derived CDR1 and CDR2 are MNHEY and SVGAGI.

The genes are TRBV18 and TRBJ2-3; 12 nucleotides line up with TRBD2. Germline V CDR1 and CDR2: KGHSH, LQKENI. V gave up 6 bases and J gave up 6 bases; unmatched junction bases: 4. The CDR3 sequence is 14 residues long. CDR3 loop: CASSPGLAGDTQYF. As DNA, the CDR3 is TGTGCCAGCTCCCCAGGACTAGCGGGGGATACGCAGTATTTT.

The rearrangement links TRBV2 to TRBJ1-2; D possibly corresponds to TRBD1 (6 bases). This CDR3 is built from 13 residues. The V gene's germline CDR1 is SNHLY and CDR2 FYNNEI. V lost 1 base and J lost 4, with 7 bases in between. The CDR3 sequence: CASSEGRGYGYTF. Written as DNA, the CDR3 is TGTGCCAGCAGTGAAGGCAGGGGCTATGGCTACACCTTC.